The 2 T cell receptor beta chains below were found in one sample sequenced in a study of control samples from healthy donors and cancer patients. Repertoires were generated with immunoSEQ multiplex PCR, while TCRdb's copy carries only in-frame clones and drops some. The top ten clones hold 1.3% of a sample with 90,000 or so clones, around 83% of them seen once. Material for sequencing was blood. The receptors here all came from a woman aged 45-65 years in good health.

This chain uses TRBV7-3 with TRBJ2-1; no definite D call. The CDR3 runs 13 residues. In germline, CDR1 is SGHTA, CDR2 FQGTGA. Trimming stripped 3 bases from V and 8 bases from J, with 11 bases between. The CDR3 nucleotides are TGTGCCAGCAGCTTCGTTCGTGGGGATGAGCAGTTCTTC. This codes for CASSFVRGDEQFF.

The V gene is TRBV7-2, the J gene TRBJ2-3; either TRBD1 or TRBD2 may fit D (5 bases each). The CDR3 has 18 amino acids. The germline V and J ends were trimmed by 4 bases and 0 bases, with 20 bases remaining between them. Germline V gene sequence: CDR1 SGHTA, CDR2 FQGNSA. CDR3 loop: CASSSRLRMGVSTDTQYF. Written as DNA, the CDR3 is TGTGCCAGCAGCTCCCGCCTAAGGATGGGGGTTAGCACAGATACGCAGTATTTT.